This section outlines one T cell receptor (beta chain) sequence together with its context. The table lists this clonotype with many counts. No cognate antigen has been identified for it. No much larger clone exists at a distance of one base, and base qualities are not known. CDR3 length: 15 amino acids, cysteine to phenylalanine. The entry retains the CDR3 DNA only, 45 bases that are in frame from base 1. A distance of 10 bases separates the germline ends of V and J, which lose 0 bases and 4 bases respectively. Taken from the germline V gene, the CDR1 and CDR2 loops are MGHRA and YSYEKL. The data were taken from a study of CD8 T cells in ankylosing spondylitis (dated by TCRdb to 2016 to 2017). Describing the broader study: The study profiled T cell receptor beta repertoires in healthy donors and ankylosing spondylitis patients to find disease-linked TCR variants. In total, the full study cohort was made up of over a hundred healthy donors and 25 to 30 ankylosing spondylitis patients. Samples of peripheral blood were taken, and for ankylosing spondylitis patients, synovial fluid was collected as well.

Paper-wide results and their limitations: According to the report, matched synovial fluid samples from ankylosing spondylitis patients were significantly enriched for the disease-linked clones. A TCR beta motif made up of several highly homologous amino acid variants appeared to be characteristic of blood from ankylosing spondylitis patients. A CD8+ phenotype was shown by the disease-linked clones, which were found at relatively low frequencies in peripheral blood. Some of the motif variants had been reported before in the synovial fluid and blood of reactive arthritis patients, a finding that suggests common disease-initiation mechanisms.

Sequencing was carried out with an Illumina HiSeq 2500. TCR beta libraries were prepared by quantitative 5'-RACE with molecular barcodes. The source study handled its data this way. To identify disease-linked TCR variants, a new computational method was used, one built on a probabilistic model of VDJ rearrangement. TCRdb reprocessing: public reads trimmed at Q25 with fastp, clones called with MiXCR, in-frame beta chains kept. Every entry covers one CDR3 protein and lists the most common genes and DNA from its rows. The authors' filters were not applied to this entry. The sample profile shows approximately 260,000 distinct CDR3 sequences; around 9.1% of them were found once. Of the sample, under 7.5% falls within the top ten clones.

Sequencing was done on a sample of blood, either unsorted or a sorted T cell fraction (not recorded which). The V and J genes are TRBV4-1 and TRBJ1-5; the D gene identity is not certain. The sequence derives from a male donor with ankylosing spondylitis or in good health (not recorded which). The sequenced DNA is TGCGCCAGCAGCCAAGATCTTACAGATAATCAGCCCCAGCATTTT. Its protein product is CASSQDLTDNQPQHF.